These T cell receptor beta chains were read from a single sample in a study of T cell responses to AZD1222 COVID-19 vaccine. The assay was immunoSEQ multiplex PCR, and TCRdb's table has in-frame clones only and misses some. Altogether 90,000 to 150,000 clones are present, about 91% being singletons, with the ten largest covering 4% to 6%. The sequences come from peripheral blood, collected on day 0 of AZD1222 vaccination. These receptors were taken from an adult in good health. The CDR3 runs from the conserved cysteine through the conserved F or W. Fields, in order: D gene, clone size, V gene, J gene, CDR3 DNA, CDR3 protein. A D gene is named only where the DNA matches it firmly. Some rows have no size entry. The others give once, few or many, or a class for an expanded clone.

d_call: TRBD1; clone_size: -; v_call: TRBV4-2; j_call: TRBJ1-2; cdr3_nt: TGTGCCAGCAGCCAAGAACAGGGGAACTATGGCTACACCTTC; cdr3_aa: CASSQEQGNYGYTF
d_call: -; clone_size: few; v_call: TRBV29-1; j_call: TRBJ2-3; cdr3_nt: TGCAGCGAGAGTAGGGGGGAAAGCGCAGATACGCAGTATTTT; cdr3_aa: CSESRGESADTQYF
d_call: -; clone_size: -; v_call: TRBV7-9; j_call: TRBJ1-2; cdr3_nt: TGTGCCAGCAGCCCCGGGTTGGGCTACACCTTC; cdr3_aa: CASSPGLGYTF
d_call: -; clone_size: -; v_call: TRBV7-2; j_call: TRBJ1-2; cdr3_nt: TGTGCCAGCAGCTCGACAAACTACCGGACACGCTACACCTTC; cdr3_aa: CASSSTNYRTRYTF
d_call: -; clone_size: once; v_call: TRBV5-5; j_call: TRBJ1-5; cdr3_nt: TGTGCCAGCAGCTTGGCCGGGGGCGTAGGTCAGCCCCAGCATTTT; cdr3_aa: CASSLAGGVGQPQHF
d_call: TRBD1; clone_size: once; v_call: TRBV10-3; j_call: TRBJ2-6; cdr3_nt: TGTGCCATCAGTGAGTCGACAGGGGGAGGGTTTGGGGCCAACGTCCTGACTTTC; cdr3_aa: CAISESTGGGFGANVLTF
d_call: -; clone_size: -; v_call: TRBV4-3; j_call: TRBJ1-5; cdr3_nt: TGCGCCAGCAGCCAAGATTTTTCCGCCGGGGACAACAATCAGCCCCAGCATTTT; cdr3_aa: CASSQDFSAGDNNQPQHF
d_call: TRBD1; clone_size: -; v_call: TRBV15; j_call: TRBJ1-2; cdr3_nt: TGTGCCACCAGCAGGGCCGGGACAGACTATGGCTACACCTTC; cdr3_aa: CATSRAGTDYGYTF
d_call: -; clone_size: -; v_call: TRBV18; j_call: TRBJ1-2; cdr3_nt: TGTGCCAGCTCACCCGGCAGGAACTATGGCTACACCTTC; cdr3_aa: CASSPGRNYGYTF
d_call: -; clone_size: -; v_call: TRBV4-1; j_call: TRBJ2-5; cdr3_nt: TGCGCCAGCAGCCGAGAGAGTTACCAAGAGACCCAGTACTTC; cdr3_aa: CASSRESYQETQYF
d_call: -; clone_size: once; v_call: TRBV19; j_call: TRBJ1-6; cdr3_nt: TGTGCCAGTAGTCTCGGCCCTACCCCGAATTCACCCCTCCACTTT; cdr3_aa: CASSLGPTPNSPLHF
d_call: -; clone_size: -; v_call: TRBV18; j_call: TRBJ1-2; cdr3_nt: TGTGCCAGCTCACCACCCCGCAGGGGCCCTAACTATGGCTACACCTTC; cdr3_aa: CASSPPRRGPNYGYTF
d_call: -; clone_size: -; v_call: TRBV4-3; j_call: TRBJ1-6; cdr3_nt: TGCGCCAGCAGCCAAGATTGGGGGGGCCAGGACATTAATTCACCCCTCCACTTT; cdr3_aa: CASSQDWGGQDINSPLHF
d_call: -; clone_size: -; v_call: TRBV6-5; j_call: TRBJ2-6; cdr3_nt: TGTGCCAGCAGTCCCCAGGGGTCCGGGGCCAACGTCCTGACTTTC; cdr3_aa: CASSPQGSGANVLTF
d_call: TRBD2; clone_size: -; v_call: TRBV10-2; j_call: TRBJ2-7; cdr3_nt: TGCGCCAGCAGTGAGTCGGAGCGGGGCGAGCAGTACTTC; cdr3_aa: CASSESERGEQYF
d_call: -; clone_size: -; v_call: TRBV6-5; j_call: TRBJ1-1; cdr3_nt: TGTGCCAGCTCCACGGGGGTGAACACTGAAGCTTTCTTT; cdr3_aa: CASSTGVNTEAFF
d_call: -; clone_size: few; v_call: TRBV14; j_call: TRBJ2-4; cdr3_nt: TGTGCCAGCAGCCAAGCCCGCCTTGGTGTCGGCATTCAGTACTTC; cdr3_aa: CASSQARLGVGIQYF
d_call: -; clone_size: -; v_call: TRBV7-2; j_call: TRBJ1-6; cdr3_nt: TGTGCCAGCAGTCCATTCCAGGGGCGAAATTCACCCCTCCACTTT; cdr3_aa: CASSPFQGRNSPLHF
d_call: -; clone_size: -; v_call: TRBV5-4; j_call: TRBJ2-3; cdr3_nt: TGTGCCAGCAGTCGCGGAGGCACAGATACGCAGTATTTT; cdr3_aa: CASSRGGTDTQYF
d_call: TRBD2; clone_size: -; v_call: TRBV4-2; j_call: TRBJ2-1; cdr3_nt: TGTGCCAGCAGCCAAAAGGGACTAGCGGATTACAATGAGCAGTTCTTC; cdr3_aa: CASSQKGLADYNEQFF
d_call: TRBD1; clone_size: -; v_call: TRBV19; j_call: TRBJ2-1; cdr3_nt: TGTGCCAGTAGTATAGATAGGACAGGGGCCTCCTACAATGAGCAGTTCTTC; cdr3_aa: CASSIDRTGASYNEQFF
d_call: -; clone_size: -; v_call: TRBV9; j_call: TRBJ2-7; cdr3_nt: TGTGCCAGCAGCTACATCTCCTACGAGCAGTACTTC; cdr3_aa: CASSYISYEQYF
d_call: -; clone_size: -; v_call: TRBV6-5; j_call: TRBJ1-2; cdr3_nt: TGTGCCAGCAGACCCGACAGTCATGGCTACACCTTC; cdr3_aa: CASRPDSHGYTF
d_call: -; clone_size: -; v_call: TRBV5-1; j_call: TRBJ1-4; cdr3_nt: TGCGCCAGCAGCCATCTGGGGGAAAGGAATGAAAAACTGTTTTTT; cdr3_aa: CASSHLGERNEKLFF
d_call: -; clone_size: once; v_call: TRBV20-1; j_call: TRBJ2-7; cdr3_nt: TGCAGTGCTCCCGGCAGATACGAGCAGTACTTC; cdr3_aa: CSAPGRYEQYF
d_call: -; clone_size: -; v_call: TRBV6-1; j_call: TRBJ2-7; cdr3_nt: TGTGCCAGCAGTGAAGCACCCGGGGGGCCCTTCGAGCAGTACTTC; cdr3_aa: CASSEAPGGPFEQYF
d_call: -; clone_size: once; v_call: TRBV23-1; j_call: TRBJ1-1; cdr3_nt: TGCGCCAGCAGTCCACGGACGTGGCGAGTGCCTGAAGCTTTCTTT; cdr3_aa: CASSPRTWRVPEAFF
d_call: TRBD1; clone_size: -; v_call: TRBV29-1; j_call: TRBJ1-1; cdr3_nt: TGCAGCGTTGACGGGACAGGGGGCGGTGAAGCTTTCTTT; cdr3_aa: CSVDGTGGGEAFF
d_call: -; clone_size: once; v_call: TRBV10-3; j_call: TRBJ1-6; cdr3_nt: TGTGCCATCAGTGAAGGGCCTTCACCCCTCCACTTT; cdr3_aa: CAISEGPSPLHF
d_call: -; clone_size: -; v_call: TRBV28; j_call: TRBJ2-3; cdr3_nt: TGTGCCAGCAGTTTAAATGATCTTAGCACAGATACGCAGTATTTT; cdr3_aa: CASSLNDLSTDTQYF
d_call: -; clone_size: once; v_call: TRBV2; j_call: TRBJ1-2; cdr3_nt: TGTGCCAGCACCGAACGCGAGACCGGAAGCTACACCTTC; cdr3_aa: CASTERETGSYTF
d_call: -; clone_size: once; v_call: TRBV7-2; j_call: TRBJ2-1; cdr3_nt: TGTGCCAGCAGCTTAGGGAATGAGCAGTTCTTC; cdr3_aa: CASSLGNEQFF
d_call: TRBD1; clone_size: -; v_call: TRBV19; j_call: TRBJ1-2; cdr3_nt: TGTGCCAGTAGTATTACCGGGACAGGAGGGATCTATGGCTACACCTTC; cdr3_aa: CASSITGTGGIYGYTF
d_call: -; clone_size: once; v_call: TRBV11-3; j_call: TRBJ2-7; cdr3_nt: TGTGCCAGCAGCTTAGGGCCCCCCGACGAGCAGTACTTC; cdr3_aa: CASSLGPPDEQYF
d_call: -; clone_size: -; v_call: TRBV12-3/TRBV12-4; j_call: TRBJ1-2; cdr3_nt: TGTGCCAGCAGCAGACAGATCTATGGCTACACCTTC; cdr3_aa: CASSRQIYGYTF
d_call: TRBD1; clone_size: once; v_call: TRBV3-1/TRBV3-2; j_call: TRBJ1-6; cdr3_nt: TGTGCCAGCAGCGACAGGGAGAATTCACCCCTCCACTTT; cdr3_aa: CASSDRENSPLHF
d_call: TRBD1; clone_size: -; v_call: TRBV5-6; j_call: TRBJ1-2; cdr3_nt: TGTGCCAGCAGCAGGACAGGCTATGGCTACACCTTC; cdr3_aa: CASSRTGYGYTF
d_call: -; clone_size: -; v_call: TRBV12-3/TRBV12-4; j_call: TRBJ1-1; cdr3_nt: TGTGCCAGCAGTTTAGGGGTAAACACTGAAGCTTTCTTT; cdr3_aa: CASSLGVNTEAFF
d_call: TRBD1; clone_size: -; v_call: TRBV29-1; j_call: TRBJ1-1; cdr3_nt: TGCAGCGTGATACTGTCTTTCAGGGGGTCTCCTGAAGCTTTCTTT; cdr3_aa: CSVILSFRGSPEAFF
d_call: -; clone_size: -; v_call: TRBV6-4; j_call: TRBJ1-5; cdr3_nt: TGTGCCAGCAGTGGTCAGCCCCAGCATTTT; cdr3_aa: CASSGQPQHF
d_call: -; clone_size: many; v_call: TRBV10-2; j_call: TRBJ1-2; cdr3_nt: TGCGCCAGCAGTGAGTCCGAAACAGGCGCAGGAGGTAATGGCTACACCTTC; cdr3_aa: CASSESETGAGGNGYTF
d_call: TRBD2; clone_size: -; v_call: TRBV9; j_call: TRBJ2-2; cdr3_nt: TGTGCCAGCAGCGTCGGGGGGGAGAACACCGGGGAGCTGTTTTTT; cdr3_aa: CASSVGGENTGELFF
d_call: TRBD2; clone_size: -; v_call: TRBV6-2/TRBV6-3; j_call: TRBJ2-5; cdr3_nt: TGTGCCAGCAGTTACATCCTAGCGGGGGGCGGGACCCAGTACTTC; cdr3_aa: CASSYILAGGGTQYF
d_call: -; clone_size: -; v_call: TRBV4-2; j_call: TRBJ2-2; cdr3_nt: TGTGCCAGCAGCCCGGGTTCCCGGGAGCTGTTTTTT; cdr3_aa: CASSPGSRELFF
d_call: -; clone_size: once; v_call: TRBV5-1; j_call: TRBJ2-7; cdr3_nt: TGCGCCAGCAGCAGTGCGGGGAGCTCCTACGAGCAGTACTTC; cdr3_aa: CASSSAGSSYEQYF
d_call: TRBD2; clone_size: -; v_call: TRBV19; j_call: TRBJ2-3; cdr3_nt: TGTGCCAGTAGTATGACTAGCGGGGGGGGTGTAAGAGATACGCAGTATTTT; cdr3_aa: CASSMTSGGGVRDTQYF
d_call: -; clone_size: -; v_call: TRBV9; j_call: TRBJ1-4; cdr3_nt: TGTGCCAGCAGCGTAGACGCCGCCGCCCCTAATGAAAAACTGTTTTTT; cdr3_aa: CASSVDAAAPNEKLFF
d_call: -; clone_size: -; v_call: TRBV27; j_call: TRBJ2-5; cdr3_nt: TGTGCCAGCAGTGTCACAGGGTATCCGGAGACCCAGTACTTC; cdr3_aa: CASSVTGYPETQYF
d_call: -; clone_size: few; v_call: TRBV29-1; j_call: TRBJ1-2; cdr3_nt: TGCAGCGTTGAAGAGGACACTTCCTACACCTTC; cdr3_aa: CSVEEDTSYTF
d_call: -; clone_size: -; v_call: TRBV11-2; j_call: TRBJ2-7; cdr3_nt: TGTGCCAGCAGCTTATCTGACAGCTACGAGCAGTACTTC; cdr3_aa: CASSLSDSYEQYF
d_call: -; clone_size: -; v_call: TRBV2; j_call: TRBJ1-2; cdr3_nt: TGTGCCAGCAGTGAAGCCAGCTCCTATGGCTACACCTTC; cdr3_aa: CASSEASSYGYTF
d_call: -; clone_size: -; v_call: TRBV12-3/TRBV12-4; j_call: TRBJ1-5; cdr3_nt: TGTGCCAGCAGTTTAGGTCAAAGTCAGCCCCAGCATTTT; cdr3_aa: CASSLGQSQPQHF
d_call: TRBD2; clone_size: -; v_call: TRBV10-1; j_call: TRBJ2-1; cdr3_nt: TGCGCCAGCGCCCTAGCGGGGGACAATGAGCAGTTCTTC; cdr3_aa: CASALAGDNEQFF